This record covers a single TCR beta chain. This entry is derived from a study of blood T cells in healthy people across ages. The CDR3 sequence is 15 residues long. V was shortened by 5 bases and J by 0 bases, with 12 bases between the two germline ends. The second PCR ran about 6 to 11 cycles with a sample-barcoded 5' primer and J-beta primers. A single record per CDR3 protein comes from TCRdb applying MiXCR to the 5' RACE reads. This sample has more than 1,400,000 distinct CDR3 sequences, with around two fifths found just once. The clonotype comes from a woman aged 18-35 years in good health. The chain carries TRBV12-3 or TRBV12-4 and TRBJ2-3; D remains unclear. Sample: blood. CDR3 sequence (DNA): TGTGCCAGCAGTCAACCCCCGACTAGCACAGATACGCAGTATTTT. Encoded protein: CASSQPPTSTDTQYF.